This T cell receptor (beta chain) emerged from a study of blood T cell repertoires in COVID-19. Clones were read by immunoSEQ multiplex PCR, and TCRdb kept only the in-frame ones, dropping some. The data contain 180,000 or so clones, approximately 88% of them singletons. Which cohort a participant joined came from the clinical history participants gave. The CDR3 loop spans 17 amino acids. Germline CDR1 reads SNHLY; CDR2 reads FYNNEI. V lost 6 bases and J 0 bases, leaving 18 bases between the germline ends. What was sequenced was PBMCs or T cells enriched from blood (not recorded which). The chain has TRBV2 and TRBJ1-5; possibly TRBD1 for D (6 bases). The source of this sequence is an older woman who had recovered from COVID-19. In DNA, the CDR3 is TGTGCCAGCAGACAAGACAGGACGATTAATAGCAATCAGCCCCAGCATTTT. It codes for CASRQDRTINSNQPQHF.